This T cell receptor beta chain comes out of a study of CD8 T cells in Susac syndrome. Overall study findings and caveats: The study's TCR sequencing and HLA analysis covered a relatively small number of individuals, and the study acknowledged this.

The count of this clonotype is one. The target antigen is unknown. Patients with stable or active relapsing-remitting disease, all of them treatment-naive, made up the multiple sclerosis controls. The CDR3 runs 15 residues. Trimming stripped 2 bases from V and 0 bases from J, with 8 bases between. Germline V gives CDR1 SEHNR, CDR2 FQNEAQ (reference sequence). Random-hexamer reverse transcription was applied to about 0.5 to 1 ug RNA. The CDR3 of TCR beta was amplified by immunoSEQ multiplex PCR across 54 Vbeta and 13 Jbeta. MiXCR, applied by TCRdb to the immunoSEQ multiplex PCR reads, yields one record per CDR3 protein. The sample has 250,000 to 350,000 distinct CDR3 sequences, 90% to 95% seen once.

The TCR was taken from a human donor with multiple sclerosis. V gene TRBV7-9 combines with J gene TRBJ1-5; no definite D call. Sequencing was done on a sample of CD4+ T cells from PBMCs. The CDR3 sequence is CASSLNSDSNQPQHF. In nucleotides, the CDR3 is TGTGCCAGCAGCTTAAATTCGGATAGCAATCAGCCCCAGCATTTT.